Below, one TCR beta chain is given with its context. Its specificity is not known. Donors were nominally healthy when sampled, though unrecorded immune exposures were likely. This record comes from a study of cytomegalovirus exposure and HLA in healthy donors. Study observations and caveats: Most of the TCR beta V segments (in an earlier analysis) were productive either about 87% or about 30% of the time. Rare TCR sequences dominated, though some public TCRs recurred in many donors.

Germline V gene sequence: CDR1 KGHSH, CDR2 LQKENI. Trimming removed 1 base from V and 6 bases from J; junction bases left unmatched: 4. CDR3 length equals 14 residues. It was with 60 Vbeta and 13 Jbeta primers that the PCR ran. TCRdb's table, derived via immunoSEQ multiplex PCR, lists solely in-frame clones and lacks some. Among about 82,000 clones, roughly 80% were seen once, and the ten largest hold around 15%. This TCR came from a human donor in good health. The sequencing input was PBMCs. This chain links TRBV18 with TRBJ1-2, with TRBD1 matching 8 bases. The CDR3 is CASSPLDRGHGYTF. DNA for the CDR3: TGTGCCAGCTCACCACTAGACAGGGGACATGGCTACACCTTC.